The 10 T cell receptor beta chains in this list originate from one sample, sequenced in a study of cytomegalovirus exposure and HLA in healthy donors. PCR amplification relied on 60 Vbeta primers (plus 13 Jbeta primers). This table comes from immunoSEQ multiplex PCR, and its TCRdb copy is limited to in-frame clones, with some not included. The table shows under 150,000 clones, with around 75% occurring only once. The specimen sequenced was PBMCs. These TCRs come from a woman between 40 and 50 years old in good health and CMV-seronegative.

This rearrangement joins TRBV2 to TRBJ2-7; D gene uncertain. This CDR3 is built from 11 residues. With 5 bases removed from V and 3 bases from J, the gap between germline ends came to 5 bases. Germline loops: CDR1 SNHLY, CDR2 FYNNEI. This chain's CDR3 is CASSQNYEQYF. The CDR3 DNA reads TGTGCCAGCAGTCAAAACTACGAGCAGTACTTC. The full variable domain, its missing parts supplied by reference TRBV2 and TRBJ2-7, is EPEVTQTPSHQVTQMGQEVILRCVPISNHLYFYWYRQILGQKVEFLVSFYNNEISEKSEIFDDQFSVERPDGSNFTLKIRSTKLEDSAMYFCASSQNYEQYFGPGTRLTVT.

V is TRBV14 and J is TRBJ2-5; TRBD2 aligns across 7 bases. CDR1 is SGHDN and CDR2 is FVKESK in the germline V gene. The junction had 16 bases not matched to a gene; V was cut back by 4 bases and J by 5 bases. The CDR3 length is 17 residues. CDR3 bases: TGTGCCAGCAGCCTTAATCCGGGACTAACTTCAGTTGAGACCCAGTACTTC. This sequence encodes CASSLNPGLTSVETQYF.

CDR3 region: CASSWKAANTEAFF. CDR3 DNA: TGCGCCAGCAGCTGGAAGGCGGCAAACACTGAAGCTTTCTTT. The V gene is TRBV5-1, the J gene TRBJ1-1; D unresolved. V was pared by 3 bases and J by 2 bases, with 11 bases between. The CDR3 covers 14 residues. Germline lookup yields CDR1 SGHRS and CDR2 YFSETQ.

This chain connects TRBV28 to TRBJ1-5, with 11 bases identical to TRBD1. The CDR3 is made up of 15 amino acids. Germline CDR1 is MDHEN and CDR2 is SYDVKM. Losses at the gene ends were 5 bases for V and 5 bases for J; bases not matched to a gene: 5. CDR3 bases: TGTGCCAGCAGTCCCCGGACAGGGGGCGATCAGCCCCAGCATTTT. Translation: CASSPRTGGDQPQHF.

V usage is TRBV7-9 and J usage is TRBJ1-4; 8 bases map to TRBD1. Per the germline V gene, CDR1 is SEHNR and CDR2 is FQNEAQ (reference sequence). The CDR3 is made up of 11 amino acids. The J segment lost 16 bases and the V segment lost 5 bases, leaving 6 bases of the junction unmatched. CDR3 sequence: CASSIRDRWFF. DNA for the CDR3: TGTGCCAGCAGCATACGGGACAGGTGGTTTTTT. Full variable domain (outside the CDR3, taken from reference TRBV7-9 and TRBJ1-4): DTGVSQNPRHKITKRGQNVTFRCDPISEHNRLYWYRQTLGQGPEFLTYFQNEAQLEKSRLLSDRFSAERPKGSFSTLEIQRTEQGDSAMYLCASSIRDRWFFGSGTQLSVL.

The rearrangement joins TRBV5-1 to TRBJ1-6; 10 bases agree with TRBD1. This CDR3 has 15 amino acids. J gave up 9 bases and V 4 bases, and 7 bases lay outside the gene matches. Germline V gives CDR1 SGHRS, CDR2 YFSETQ. CDR3 sequence (DNA): TGCGCCAGCAGCACCGGGACAGGGGTAGTTTCACCCCTCCACTTT. Encoded protein: CASSTGTGVVSPLHF.

The chain links TRBV18 to TRBJ1-1, with D tentatively TRBD1 (5 bases). The CDR3 covers 16 residues. The V end lost 6 bases, the J end lost 3 bases, and 20 bases lay between the germline ends. Germline assignment: CDR1 KGHSH and CDR2 LQKENI. CDR3 DNA sequence: TGTGCCAGCTCCCCTGGGAGGGGCGCAGGCGACACTGAAGCTTTCTTT. Translation: CASSPGRGAGDTEAFF.

The chain couples TRBV19 to TRBJ1-5, with 8 bases identical to TRBD1. This CDR3 comprises 15 residues. Germline-derived CDR1 and CDR2 are LNHDA and SQIVND (reference sequence). V shed 8 bases, J shed 3 bases, and the junction held 9 bases outside the gene matches. CDR3: CASSNRGRDNQPQHF. CDR3 coding DNA: TGTGCCAGTTCGAACAGGGGGAGGGACAATCAGCCCCAGCATTTT.

This clone was observed a single time. The CDR3 sequence: CASSQAGTGIFGNTIYF. Written as DNA, the CDR3 is TGTGCCAGCAGCCAGGCCGGGACAGGCATTTTCGGAAACACCATATATTTT. This rearrangement joins TRBV14 to TRBJ1-3, with 8 positions matching TRBD1. The V and J ends lost 3 bases and 4 bases, in that order; junction bases with no gene match: 11. Germline V CDR1 and CDR2: SGHDN, FVKESK. CDR3 size: 17 residues.

This clone was observed once. The rearrangement joins TRBV27 to TRBJ2-5; 14 bases are shared with TRBD2. CDR1 is MNHEY, CDR2 SMNVEV, per germline (reference sequence). The ends lost 5 bases at V and 1 base at J; junction bases unmatched: 6. The length of the CDR3 is 17 residues. The CDR3 reads CASSRFGLAGGQETQYF. The CDR3 DNA reads TGTGCCAGCAGTCGTTTTGGACTAGCGGGGGGCCAAGAGACCCAGTACTTC.